The rows below give T cell receptor beta chains drawn from one sample of a study of control samples from healthy donors and cancer patients. Clones were sequenced by immunoSEQ multiplex PCR, and TCRdb holds only the in-frame ones, with some missing. The sample holds just under 150,000 clones, more than 85% seen once. What was sequenced was blood. The receptors derive from a man aged 25-45 years in good health. CDR3s include the opening cysteine and the closing phenylalanine or tryptophan. Fields, in order: J gene, D gene, clone size, V gene, CDR3 DNA, CDR3 protein. The D gene is left open where the match is weak. Expanded clones are given a class, and other clones once, few, many or no size at all.

TRBJ1-6 NA once TRBV6-5 TGTGCCAGCAGAACCGGGAACGGAAATTCACCCCTCCACTTT CASRTGNGNSPLHF
TRBJ1-2 TRBD1 once TRBV5-3 TGTGCCAGAAGCTTGGTTAAGAGGGGGCGGGACTATGGCTACACCTTC CARSLVKRGRDYGYTF
TRBJ1-6 TRBD1 NA TRBV5-1 TGCGCCAGCAGCGACGGGACAGGAGTCGATAATTCACCCCTCCACTTT CASSDGTGVDNSPLHF
TRBJ1-5 TRBD1 NA TRBV3-1/TRBV3-2 TGTGCCAGCAGCCAAGGGGACAGGGGGTATAGCAATCAGCCCCAGCATTTT CASSQGDRGYSNQPQHF
TRBJ2-7 NA NA TRBV27 TGTGCCAGCAGTTATACAGGGCCCTCCTACGAGCAGTACTTC CASSYTGPSYEQYF
TRBJ2-3 TRBD1 NA TRBV19 TGTGCCAGTAGCCTAGGACAGGGGTGGACAGATACGCAGTATTTT CASSLGQGWTDTQYF
TRBJ1-3 NA NA TRBV2 TGTGCCAGCAGTGCCTCTGGGGCTTGGTCTGGAAACACCATATATTTT CASSASGAWSGNTIYF
TRBJ1-6 NA NA TRBV2 TGTGCCAGCAGTGAAGCGAGGACCTCTAATTCACCCCTCCACTTT CASSEARTSNSPLHF
TRBJ1-2 NA NA TRBV19 TGTGCCAGTAGTGTAGGGACCGCTAACTATGGCTACACCTTC CASSVGTANYGYTF
TRBJ2-7 NA NA TRBV3-1/TRBV3-2 TGTGCCAGCAGCCAAGAAGGCAGGTTTTCCGAGCAGTACTTC CASSQEGRFSEQYF
TRBJ1-2 TRBD1 NA TRBV19 TGTGCCAGTACCGCCCAGGGGGACTATGGCTACACCTTC CASTAQGDYGYTF
TRBJ1-3 NA once TRBV7-9 TGTGCCAGCACTCTTTGGGAGACTGGAAACACCATATATTTT CASTLWETGNTIYF
TRBJ1-4 NA NA TRBV30 TGTGCCTGGAGCGCCGGGACCCGGGATGAAAAACTGTTTTTT CAWSAGTRDEKLFF
TRBJ1-5 NA NA TRBV5-8 TGTGCCAGCAGCCCCGGGCGAACTCTTGGCAATCAGCCCCAGCATTTT CASSPGRTLGNQPQHF
TRBJ2-1 NA NA TRBV4-1 TGCGCCAGCAGCCCGCCCGGGGATGGGGGCAGTCTTGGTGTGCGTTTCAATGAGCAGTTCTTC CASSPPGDGGSLGVRFNEQFF
TRBJ1-2 NA NA TRBV28 TGTGCCAGCAGCCGGACACAAAACTATGGCTACACCTTC CASSRTQNYGYTF
TRBJ1-4 NA NA TRBV6-1 TGTGCCAGCAGTGAAGCGCCGACGGAGAAACTGTTTTTT CASSEAPTEKLFF
TRBJ2-7 NA NA TRBV3-1/TRBV3-2 TGTGCCAGCAGCCAAGGGTCCGTCTCCTACGAGCAGTACTTC CASSQGSVSYEQYF
TRBJ2-7 TRBD1 few TRBV11-2 TGTGCCAGCAGCGTGAACACAGGGGGCTTTGGGGAGCAGTACTTC CASSVNTGGFGEQYF
TRBJ2-3 TRBD2 NA TRBV25-1 TGTGCCAGCAGTGAATCCCGACTAGCGGGGGGCCCCGTTTATACGCAGTATTTT CASSESRLAGGPVYTQYF
TRBJ2-1 NA NA TRBV14 TGTGCCAGCAGCCAAGAAGTTGGCAGGCGATACAATGAGCAGTTCTTC CASSQEVGRRYNEQFF
TRBJ1-1 TRBD1 NA TRBV19 TGTGCCAGTAGTATGGGGGACAGGGGGCAAGGGAACACTGAAGCTTTCTTT CASSMGDRGQGNTEAFF
TRBJ1-1 NA once TRBV6-5 TGTGCCAGCACGTCTGGACAGATTGAAGCTTTCTTT CASTSGQIEAFF
TRBJ1-2 NA NA TRBV28 TGTGCCAGCAGTTTATCAGGGGCGGATTATGGCTACACCTTC CASSLSGADYGYTF
TRBJ1-1 NA NA TRBV4-2 TGTGCCAGCAGCCAAGCCGAGGGAGGGGTCCCTACTGAAGCTTTCTTT CASSQAEGGVPTEAFF
TRBJ1-2 NA NA TRBV25-1 TGTGCCAGCAGTGAACTAAGTGGCTACACCTTC CASSELSGYTF
TRBJ1-5 TRBD1 NA TRBV19 TGTGCCAGTACGTCGAACAGGGGGCAAGATTGGCATTTT CASTSNRGQDWHF
TRBJ1-2 NA NA TRBV29-1 TGCAGCGTTGAAGCAGGGTCCTATGGCTACACCTTC CSVEAGSYGYTF
TRBJ2-7 TRBD1 NA TRBV6-5 TGTGCCAGCAGCCGAACAGGGGGCGGTCTCTACGAGCAGTACTTC CASSRTGGGLYEQYF
TRBJ2-2 TRBD1 NA TRBV2 TGTGCCAGCAGTGAAGGTCGACAGGGCTCTAACGGGGAGCTGTTTTTT CASSEGRQGSNGELFF
TRBJ2-7 NA NA TRBV28 TGTGCCAGCAGTTTATTGGGGGCTAGGGACGAGCAGTACTTC CASSLLGARDEQYF
TRBJ2-7 NA NA TRBV18 TGTGCCAGCTCACCTGACATCTCCTACGAGCAGTACTTC CASSPDISYEQYF
TRBJ1-1 NA once TRBV28 TGTGCCAGCAGTCCCTCCGGGGTAGGCACTGAAGCTTTCTTT CASSPSGVGTEAFF
TRBJ2-7 NA NA TRBV28 TGTGCCAGCAGTCCCCTCGGCAGGGCTGCAGCCTACGAGCAGTACTTC CASSPLGRAAAYEQYF
TRBJ2-2 NA NA TRBV2 TGTGCCAGCAGTGAATCGGGACTCTACACCGGGGAGCTGTTTTTT CASSESGLYTGELFF
TRBJ2-7 NA NA TRBV11-2 TGTGCCAGCAGCTTAGGGCAGGCCTCCTACGGGCAGTACTTC CASSLGQASYGQYF
TRBJ2-2 TRBD2 NA TRBV30 TGTGCCTGGAGTGCGGGGGGGCCGCCCGGGGAGCTGTTTTTT CAWSAGGPPGELFF
TRBJ2-1 TRBD1 NA TRBV24-1 TGTGCCACCCCTATTCCGGGACAGGGTTACAATGAGCAGTTCTTC CATPIPGQGYNEQFF
TRBJ2-3 TRBD2 NA TRBV19 TGTGCCAGTAGTTCTCCCTTAGCGGGGGGGCTCTCAGATACGCAGTATTTT CASSSPLAGGLSDTQYF
TRBJ1-5 NA NA TRBV28 TGTGCCAGCAGTTTGGGGGAGAATCAGCCCCAGCATTTT CASSLGENQPQHF
TRBJ2-7 TRBD1 once TRBV27 TGTGCCAGCAGCCCACAAGGGGGCGGCTACGAGCAGTACTTC CASSPQGGGYEQYF
TRBJ2-7 NA NA TRBV5-6 TGTGCCAGCAGCTTGTGGGGGGAAGTATACGAGCAGTACTTC CASSLWGEVYEQYF
TRBJ1-4 NA NA TRBV21-1 TGTGCCAGCAGCAAACGGGACAAACATTTTGAAAAACTGTTTTTT CASSKRDKHFEKLFF
TRBJ1-1 NA NA TRBV9 TGTGCCAGCAGCGTAGGGGGGTCTGACACTGAAGCTTTCTTT CASSVGGSDTEAFF
TRBJ2-5 NA NA TRBV6-6 TGTGCCAGCATTGACGGGGAGACCCAGTACTTC CASIDGETQYF
TRBJ1-6 TRBD1 NA TRBV10-3 TGTGCCATCAGTGAGTGGGGACAGGGTTTTTCACCCCTCCACTTT CAISEWGQGFSPLHF
TRBJ1-1 NA once TRBV6-5 TGTGCCAGCAGTTCCCCAACCCCGGGGGCTGAAGCTTTCTTT CASSSPTPGAEAFF
TRBJ2-5 NA NA TRBV28 TGTGCCAGCAGTTTTATTCGTGAGACCCAGTACTTC CASSFIRETQYF
TRBJ1-1 NA NA TRBV7-9 TGTGCCAGCAGCTTGGTAGTGCCTAACACTGAAGCTTTCTTT CASSLVVPNTEAFF
TRBJ2-2 TRBD1 NA TRBV5-4 TGTGCCAGCAGCTCCTCAGGGGGCGTAAACACCGGGGAGCTGTTTTTT CASSSSGGVNTGELFF
TRBJ2-3 NA NA TRBV6-5 TGTGCCAGCAGTTACGACCTAGCACGGAGGACAGATACGCAGTATTTT CASSYDLARRTDTQYF
TRBJ2-1 TRBD2 many TRBV5-4 TGTGCCAGCAGCAAAGGGACTAGCGGGGGGCTCTACAATGAGCAGTTCTTC CASSKGTSGGLYNEQFF
TRBJ1-5 NA NA TRBV27 TGTGCCAGCAGTCCTTCACGCAATCAGCCCCAGCATTTT CASSPSRNQPQHF
TRBJ1-6 NA NA TRBV5-1 TGCGCCAGTCGGGACATTATCTCTAATAGACTCCACTTT CASRDIISNRLHF
TRBJ2-7 NA NA TRBV9 TGTGCCAGCAGCCCGGGGCCCTACGAGCAGTACTTC CASSPGPYEQYF
TRBJ1-5 TRBD1 NA TRBV18 TGTGCCAGCTCACCAGATACAGGGGGCGCAGGTCAGCCCCAGCATTTT CASSPDTGGAGQPQHF